Shown below are 3 T cell receptor beta chains from a single sample sequenced in a study of Ad26.COV2.S vaccination and SARS-CoV-2 variants. Treatment given: approximately 18 received Ad26.COV2.S at low or high dose, single or two shots; 5 received placebo; per-sample allocation not given. The study sampled participants on day 63 after the first vaccine or placebo injection. Only in-frame clones appear in the TCRdb table, and some are missing; sequencing was by immunoSEQ multiplex PCR. The data contain about 460,000 clones, approximately 90% of them singletons. This specimen consisted of peripheral blood, obtained in a trial of Ad26.COV2.S vaccine versus placebo. The receptors were gathered from a person between 18 and 59 years old who received the Ad26.COV2.S COVID-19 vaccine or a placebo.

The rearrangement links TRBV11-2 to TRBJ2-5, with a possible D match to TRBD1 (7 bases). The germline V and J ends were trimmed by 2 bases and 4 bases, with 8 bases remaining between them. From germline, CDR1 is SGHAT and CDR2 FQNNGV. This CDR3 region has 13 residues. CDR3 sequence: CASSLQGGETQYF. CDR3 DNA: TGTGCCAGCAGCTTACAGGGGGGAGAGACCCAGTACTTC.

The chain employs TRBV5-1 and TRBJ2-1, with D uncertain. Looked up from germline, CDR1 is SGHRS and CDR2 is YFSETQ. The V gene lost 1 base and the J gene lost 7 bases, with 3 bases spanning the gap. CDR3 length equals 11 residues. Here the CDR3 reads CASSLKNEQFF. The CDR3, as DNA: TGCGCCAGCAGCTTGAAGAATGAGCAGTTCTTC. The whole variable domain, filled in from reference TRBV5-1 and TRBJ2-1, reads KAGVTQTPRYLIKTRGQQVTLSCSPISGHRSVSWYQQTPGQGLQFLFEYFSETQRNKGNFPGRFSGRQFSNSRSEMNVSTLELGDSALYLCASSLKNEQFFGPGTRLTVL.

This chain links TRBV29-1 with TRBJ2-7; TRBD1 aligns across 11 bases. This CDR3 contains 15 residues. The ends lost 7 bases at V and 7 bases at J; junction bases unmatched: 15. The germline CDR1 and CDR2 sequences are SQVTM and ANQGSEA. CDR3 DNA: TGCAGCGCCTACTCCCGGACAGGGGGCCTAAGTGAGCAGTACTTC. It yields the protein CSAYSRTGGLSEQYF.